The present T cell receptor beta chain was sequenced within a study of OX40 agonist ivuxolimab in advanced cancers. Germline lookup yields CDR1 SNHLY and CDR2 FYNNEI. V was trimmed by 3 bases and J by 5 bases, leaving 7 bases between them. The CDR3 sequence is 12 residues long. Data came from immunoSEQ multiplex PCR; TCRdb stores just in-frame clones and leaves some out. The repertoire holds 90,000 to 100,000 clones, with almost 90% as singletons. This receptor was taken from an adult with an advanced solid tumor such as melanoma, head and neck, liver or kidney cancer. V is TRBV2 and J is TRBJ2-5, with D uncertain. This specimen consisted of CD4+ or CD8+ T cells sorted from blood, obtained in a trial of the OX40 agonist ivuxolimab. As DNA, the CDR3 is TGTGCCAGCAGTGACCCGCCGGAGACCCAGTACTTC. Translated: CASSDPPETQYF.